This TCR beta chain was captured in a study of cytomegalovirus exposure and HLA in healthy donors. CDR3 length: 16 residues. Germline CDR1 LGHNA, CDR2 YSLEER. The V and J ends lost 1 base and 1 base respectively, with 8 bases between them. This clone was found a few times. 13 Jbeta primers and 60 Vbeta primers were used for the PCR. Only in-frame clones appear in the TCRdb table, and some are missing; sequencing was by immunoSEQ multiplex PCR. In the table there are around 110,000 clones, 65% to 85% of which are singletons. Sequencing was performed on PBMCs. This TCR was recovered from a male donor in good health and CMV-seropositive. V is TRBV4-3 and J is TRBJ2-6; a weak D match, TRBD2 (5 bases). This chain's CDR3 is CASSQARGSGANVLTF. For the CDR3, the DNA is TGCGCCAGCAGCCAAGCCAGAGGGTCTGGGGCCAACGTCCTGACTTTC.